One and the same sample provided the 18 T cell receptor beta chains below, sequenced in a study of T cells in Graves' hyperthyroidism and ophthalmopathy (dated by TCRdb to between 2019 and 2020). Library creation used multiplex PCR. Sequenced on an Illumina HiSeq 2000. Amplification of TCR beta CDR3 regions was carried out from RNA transcripts. The TCR CDR3 was subjected to a first round of RT-PCR using the HTBI primer set and the Qiagen OneStep RT-PCR kit. TCRdb cleaned the public reads at Q25 with fastp, built clones with MiXCR and kept in-frame beta chains. Identical CDR3 protein sequences are pooled into one entry, listed with their most common genes and DNA. The sample contains hundreds of thousands of distinct CDR3 sequences, 40% to 55% of them found a single time. Roughly 8.2% of the sample is held by the ten biggest clonotypes. The sequenced sample consisted of peripheral blood or thyroid tissue (not recorded which). The origin of the receptors is a woman between 18 and 30 years old with Graves' hyperthyroidism. Donor details come from another sample of the same person, matched by shared clones.

The sample holds a few counts of this clonotype. V is TRBV9 and J is TRBJ2-2; D possibly uses TRBD1 or TRBD2 (5 bases each). The CDR3 consists of 17 residues. Trimming cost V 0 bases and J 1 base, with 13 bases left between them. Germline CDR1 SGDLS, CDR2 YYNGEE. The DNA for the CDR3 is TGTGCCAGCAGCGTAGCGTTTTGGGACCTGAACACCGGGGAGCTGTTTTTT. It encodes CASSVAFWDLNTGELFF.

This clonotype came up a few times. This chain uses TRBV19 with TRBJ2-7, with D perhaps matching TRBD2 (6 bases). The CDR3 extends over 14 amino acids. Germline assignment: CDR1 LNHDA and CDR2 SQIVND (reference sequence). Trimming took off 5 bases at V and 2 bases at J, with 13 bases between the two ends. This chain's CDR3 is CASSVGTQPYEQYF. For the CDR3, the DNA is TGTGCCAGTAGTGTCGGGACTCAGCCCTACGAGCAGTACTTC.

The gene calls are TRBV24-1 and TRBJ2-1; D assignment may be TRBD1 or TRBD2 (5 bases each). The CDR3 is made up of 13 amino acids. Trimming took off 4 bases at V and 8 bases at J, with 11 bases between the two ends. Germline assignment: CDR1 KGHDR and CDR2 SFDVKD. CDR3: CATSDPGRHEQFF. The CDR3 DNA is TGTGCCACCAGTGACCCGGGACGACATGAGCAGTTCTTC.

This clonotype was counted ten times or more. This chain joins TRBV7-2 and TRBJ1-5, with D uncertain. This CDR3 is built from 13 residues. Germline lookup yields CDR1 SGHTA and CDR2 FQGNSA. Trimming removed 7 bases from V and 7 bases from J, with 14 bases in between. The DNA for the CDR3 is TGTGCCAGCACAGGCGAGGGATACCAGCCCCAGCATTTT. As protein: CASTGEGYQPQHF.

The genes are TRBV7-2 and TRBJ1-1; no clear D. With 5 bases removed from V and 5 bases from J, the gap between germline ends came to 15 bases. The CDR3 has 14 residues. Germline V gene lookup returns CDR1 SGHTA and CDR2 FQGNSA. CDR3 sequence reads: CASSQGRVRTEAFF. The CDR3 coding sequence is TGTGCCAGCAGCCAAGGTCGGGTTCGGACTGAAGCTTTCTTT. The full variable domain, its missing parts supplied by reference TRBV7-2 and TRBJ1-1, is GAGVSQSPSNKVTEKGKDVELRCDPISGHTALYWYRQSLGQGLEFLIYFQGNSAPDKSGLPSDRFSAERTGGSVSTLTIQRTQQEDSAVYLCASSQGRVRTEAFFGQGTRLTVV.

Concerning this clonotype: One end of the junction is discordant with germline, which a read error may explain. The chain couples TRBV7-2 to TRBJ1-4, with TRBD1 as a possible D gene (5 bases). Germline CDR1 is SGHTA and CDR2 is FQGNSA. CDR3 size: 15 residues. CDR3 sequence (DNA): TGCGCCAGCAGCGCGGGACGAGCAACTAATGAAAAACTGTTTTTT. Translated: CASSAGRATNEKLFF. Looking up the rest from reference TRBV7-2 and TRBJ1-4 gives the full variable domain: GAGVSQSPSNKVTEKGKDVELRCDPISGHTALYWYRQSLGQGLEFLIYFQGNSAPDKSGLPSDRFSAERTGGSVSTLTIQRTQQEDSAVYLCASSAGRATNEKLFFGSGTQLSVL.

This chain uses TRBV24-1 with TRBJ1-5; weak D call: TRBD1 (5 bases). The CDR3 is 15 residues long. The V end lost 5 bases, the J end lost 9 bases, and 19 bases lay between the germline ends. Germline CDR1 reads KGHDR; CDR2 reads SFDVKD. As DNA, the CDR3 is TGTGCCACCAGTGGTCTACAGGACACCGAACCGCCCCAGCATTTT. The encoded protein is CATSGLQDTEPPQHF.

In DNA, the CDR3 is TGTGCCAGCAGTGGCAGGGGTTTGGAGACCCAGTACTTC. This translates into CASSGRGLETQYF. J is TRBJ2-5 and V is TRBV6-6; TRBD1 might be the D (6 bases). Deletions cut 5 bases from V and 5 bases from J, with 12 bases between. The CDR3 has 13 amino acids. The germline V gene encodes CDR1 MNHNY and CDR2 SVGAGI (reference sequence).

The chain employs TRBV20-1 and TRBJ1-2, with 9 positions matching TRBD1. V dropped 0 bases and J dropped 2; count of bases not matched to a gene: 10. Germline V gene lookup returns CDR1 DFQATT and CDR2 SNEGSKA (reference sequence). This CDR3 spans 17 amino acids. The CDR3 sequence: CSARDRTGGSGNYGYTF. The CDR3 DNA reads as TGCAGTGCTAGAGATCGAACAGGGGGCAGTGGGAACTATGGCTACACCTTC.

On this clonotype itself: Since a much larger clone is just one base distant, this may be a read error. The genes are TRBV20-1 and TRBJ1-2; D possibly corresponds to TRBD1 (6 bases). The germline CDR1 and CDR2 sequences are DFQATT and SNEGSKA (reference sequence). This CDR3 region has 16 residues. V lost 2 bases and J 4 bases, leaving 20 bases between the germline ends. The CDR3 here is CSARTPGQIASYGYTF. The CDR3 DNA reads as TGCAGTGCTAGAACCCCCGGACAGATAGCTAGCTATGGCTACACCTTC.

This clonotype came up many times. The V call is TRBV20-1, the J call TRBJ1-5; D unresolved. The CDR3 is 11 residues long. Germline CDR1 and CDR2: DFQATT and SNEGSKA (reference sequence). Trimming cost V 4 bases and J 6 bases, with 7 bases left between them. The CDR3 bases are TGCAGTGCTAAGGACGGTCAGCCCCAGCATTTT. Its translation: CSAKDGQPQHF.

Turning to this clonotype: Germline and junction disagree at one end, which may indicate a read error. The chain couples TRBV20-1 to TRBJ2-7; a possible D gene is TRBD1 (6 bases). Germline V gene data show CDR1 as DFQATT and CDR2 as SNEGSKA (reference sequence). The CDR3 is made up of 12 amino acids. CDR3 in amino acids: CSARGGTYEQYF. The CDR3 bases are TGCAGTGCCAGAGGGGGTACCTACGAGCAGTACTTC.

The sample holds a few counts of this clonotype. The J gene is TRBJ1-1, the V gene TRBV19, with D uncertain. V was pared by 3 bases and J by 0 bases, with 11 bases between. Germline assignment: CDR1 LNHDA and CDR2 SQIVND (reference sequence). The CDR3 loop spans 15 amino acids. CDR3 region: CASSMNSDMNTEAFF. In DNA form, the CDR3 reads TGTGCCAGTAGTATGAACAGCGACATGAACACTGAAGCTTTCTTT.

The genes are TRBV7-2 and TRBJ2-5, with 10 bases identical to TRBD1. This CDR3 spans 15 amino acids. CDR1 is SGHTA and CDR2 is FQGNSA in the germline V gene. Unmatched junction bases numbered 7, after V lost 5 bases and J lost 4 bases. For the CDR3, the DNA is TGTGCCAGCAGCCCGGACAGGGGGAGAGCAGAGACCCAGTACTTC. This gives the protein CASSPDRGRAETQYF.

This clonotype appeared a few times. The chain links TRBV10-3 to TRBJ2-2, with D possibly matching TRBD1 (6 bases). CDR3 size: 18 residues. Trimming took 10 bases from V and 2 from J, leaving 26 bases between them. The germline V gene has CDR1 ENHRY and CDR2 SYGVKD. The CDR3 DNA follows: TGTGCCAGCAGGCGGACCCGGGACAATCCCTTTAACACCGGGGAGCTGTTTTTT. This translates into CASRRTRDNPFNTGELFF.

In regard to this clonotype: The CDR3 does not end in the conserved phenylalanine or tryptophan, so this is likely a read error. V is TRBV2 and J is TRBJ1-1; TRBD1 might be the D (5 bases). The germline V and J ends were trimmed by 6 bases and 1 base, with 9 bases remaining between them. This CDR3 has 13 residues. Per the germline V gene, CDR1 is SNHLY and CDR2 is FYNNEI. Here the CDR3 DNA reads TGTGCCAGCAGCCGGGACTCGAACACTGAAGCTTTCTTA. It specifies CASSRDSNTEAFL.

The chain combines TRBV14 with TRBJ1-1; tentative D call: TRBD1 (6 bases). V lost 1 base, J lost 6 bases, and 12 bases lay in between. The CDR3 covers 14 residues. Germline V gene sequence: CDR1 SGHDN, CDR2 FVKESK. The CDR3 loop is CASSQAGAIPEAFF. The DNA of the CDR3 is TGTGCCAGCAGCCAAGCAGGGGCAATCCCTGAAGCTTTCTTT.

V usage is TRBV7-2 and J usage is TRBJ2-7, with 8 nucleotides matching TRBD1. The germline CDR1 and CDR2 sequences are SGHTA and FQGNSA. The length of the CDR3 is 13 residues. V lost 8 bases to trimming and J lost 2 bases; unmatched junction nucleotides: 5. The CDR3 nucleotides are TGTGCCAGCTCAGGGGACAGGACCTACGAGCAGTACTTC. Translated: CASSGDRTYEQYF.